This TCR beta chain was sequenced for a study of molecular identifiers for immune sequencing clone quantification. At the level of the study: In replicates, the authors split RNA from approximately 20,000 or 100,000 naive CD8 cells five ways and sequenced four.

This clonotype ranks as medium-sized. Germline CDR1 and CDR2: SGHAT and FQNNGV. Trimming removed 1 base at V and 7 bases at J, with 5 bases between. This CDR3 contains 12 residues. TCRdb recomputed calls from the PCR reads with MiXCR, one row per CDR3 protein. Among around 89,000 distinct CDR3 sequences, roughly 20% were seen once, and the ten largest hold roughly 0.85%. This clonotype originated in a human donor in good health. Some libraries in this study had Jurkat cell RNA spiked in. The V and J genes are TRBV11-2 and TRBJ2-1; D call uncertain. Material: naive CD8+ T cells from blood, with Jurkat cell RNA spiked in. Subset defined: FACS-sorted CD8+CD4-CCR7+CD45RA+ naive T cells. CDR3 sequence: CASSLGRNEQFF. CDR3 nucleotide sequence: TGTGCCAGCAGCTTAGGGCGGAATGAGCAGTTCTTC.